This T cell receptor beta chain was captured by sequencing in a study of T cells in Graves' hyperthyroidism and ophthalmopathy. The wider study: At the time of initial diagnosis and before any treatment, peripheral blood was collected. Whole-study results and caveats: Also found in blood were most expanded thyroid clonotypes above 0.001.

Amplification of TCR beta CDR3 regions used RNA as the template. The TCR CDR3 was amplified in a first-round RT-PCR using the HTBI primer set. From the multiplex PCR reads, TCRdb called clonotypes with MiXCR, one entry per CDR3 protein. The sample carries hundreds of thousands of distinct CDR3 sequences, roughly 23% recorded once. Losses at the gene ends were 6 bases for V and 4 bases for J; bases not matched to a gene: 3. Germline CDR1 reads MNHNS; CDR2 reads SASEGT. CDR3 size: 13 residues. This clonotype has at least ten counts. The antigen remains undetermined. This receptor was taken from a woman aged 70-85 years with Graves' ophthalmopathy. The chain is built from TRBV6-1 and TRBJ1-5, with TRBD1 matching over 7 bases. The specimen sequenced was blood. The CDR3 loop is CASSQTGNQPQHF. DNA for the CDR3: TGTGCCAGCAGCCAGACAGGGAATCAGCCCCAGCATTTT.